This is a list of T cell receptor beta chains from one sample in a study of regulatory T cells in long-lasting Graves disease. One entry per CDR3 protein, called by TCRdb with MiXCR from the multiplex PCR reads. Counted here are under 450,000 distinct CDR3 sequences, approximately 23% occurring once; the ten biggest clones make up less than 30%. Sequenced here: peripheral blood mononuclear cells (PBMCs), sampled when the disease was refractory, from a patient treated with antithyroid drugs. These TCRs come from a woman aged 40 to 49 with Graves disease. The CDR3 runs from the conserved cysteine through the conserved F or W. D genes are given only for firm matches. Clone sizes are given selectively: once, few, many, or a class where the clone is expanded.

j_call | clone_size | v_call | d_call | cdr3_nt | cdr3_aa
TRBJ2-7 | NA | TRBV6-5 | NA | TGTGCCAGCAGTTACTCGGGAACAGCCCCCTACGAGCAGTACTTC | CASSYSGTAPYEQYF
TRBJ1-3 | NA | TRBV2 | NA | TGTGCCAGCAGTGATTCGAGTAGGAACACCATATATTTT | CASSDSSRNTIYF
TRBJ1-1 | NA | TRBV19 | NA | TGTGCCAGTTCCAGGGGACGAGCAACTGAAGCTTTCTTT | CASSRGRATEAFF
TRBJ2-7 | NA | TRBV5-1 | TRBD2 | TGCGCCAGCAGCTTGGCCTCTAGCGGGATCTCCTACGAGCAGTACTTC | CASSLASSGISYEQYF
TRBJ2-3 | NA | TRBV28 | NA | TGTGCCAGCAGTATCCTCGTGAGAAGGCAGTATTTT | CASSILVRRQYF
TRBJ2-3 | many | TRBV7-3 | NA | TGTGCCAGCAGCCTCGCCTCCACAGATACGCAGTATTTT | CASSLASTDTQYF
TRBJ1-4 | NA | TRBV5-1 | NA | TGCGCCAGCAGCTTGAGCGGGGGGTTGAATGAAAAACTGTTTTTT | CASSLSGGLNEKLFF
TRBJ2-7 | many | TRBV28 | NA | TGTGCCAGCAGTTTCATCCCGGGACACAGGACCTACGAGCAGTACTTC | CASSFIPGHRTYEQYF
TRBJ2-5 | NA | TRBV7-9 | TRBD2 | TGTGCCAGCAGCCAATCCGGGACTAAGGACCCGACCCAGTACTTC | CASSQSGTKDPTQYF
TRBJ2-1 | NA | TRBV27 | TRBD2 | TGTGCCAGTTCTATAGCGGGAGGGCCCAATGAGCAGTTCTTC | CASSIAGGPNEQFF
TRBJ2-2 | once | TRBV7-2 | TRBD2 | TGTGCCAGCAGCTTAGCGACGGGAGGGCTTACCGGGGAGCTGTTTTTT | CASSLATGGLTGELFF
TRBJ2-3 | NA | TRBV5-1 | TRBD1 | TGCGCCAGCAGCCAAGAGGCCAGGGGGTCAGATACGCAGTATTTT | CASSQEARGSDTQYF
TRBJ2-2 | NA | TRBV11-2 | NA | TGTGCCAGCAGCTTATACCGTGGGGGACCCAACGGGGAGCTGTTTTTT | CASSLYRGGPNGELFF
TRBJ2-3 | few | TRBV12-3/TRBV12-4 | NA | TGTGCCAGCAGTTTAGTGCTAGACACAGATACGCAGTATTTT | CASSLVLDTDTQYF
TRBJ2-7 | many | TRBV6-1 | NA | TGTGCCAGCAGTGAAGCGCCGGCGGCGGCCTCCTACGAGCAGTACTTC | CASSEAPAAASYEQYF
TRBJ2-2 | NA | TRBV20-1 | NA | TGCAGTGCTAGAGGACTCGCAACCGGGGAGCTGTTTTTT | CSARGLATGELFF
TRBJ2-7 | few | TRBV19 | NA | TGTGCCAGTAGGGTCCAGGTAAACTCCTACGAGCAGTACTTC | CASRVQVNSYEQYF
TRBJ1-5 | few | TRBV7-2 | NA | TGTGCCAGCAGCTTCATCCCCTTGGGCAATCAGCCCCAGCATTTT | CASSFIPLGNQPQHF